This T cell receptor beta chain emerged from a study of blood T cell repertoires in COVID-19 (dated by TCRdb to the early 2020s). In the study overall: Collaborator samples came from the United States, Italy and Spain and covered acute and convalescent phases of COVID-19. The material from the prospective study consisted of cDNA or gDNA derived from T cells, B-cell-depleted T cells, or PBMCs. The dataset comprised deeply sampled blood TCRbeta repertoires from subjects exposed to, actively infected with, or recovered from COVID-19. The repertoires were released in a freely available public database meant as a resource for research on the immune response to SARS-CoV-2. Samples came from the ongoing ImmuneRACE study (first 160 participants) plus 1,254 subjects from 6 global collaborators. Nearly every sample came with metadata listing a de-identified subject ID, COVID-19 status, age in years and sex. Where available, HLA class I and class II types were taken from metadata supplied by the sample provider and were not determined by assay-based typing.

The paper as a whole reports these results and caveats: The amount of clinical and demographic metadata varied by source and participant and was provided uncurated.

The germline V gene sets CDR1 to SGHTA and CDR2 to FQGNSA. The CDR3 runs 15 residues from the cysteine to the phenylalanine. Solely the CDR3 DNA is kept, with 45 bases framed from the first base. Trimming accounts for 5 bases at V and 4 bases at J, while the number of junction bases matched to no gene is 9. Whole blood was collected in K2EDTA tubes by collaborating institutions according to the institutions' own protocols. For TCRbeta analysis, collaborators shipped samples in one of three forms: frozen whole blood, isolated PBMCs, or DNA extracted from either of those sample types. A note on this clone: This receptor's antigen is unknown. Per-base quality was not reported, and no clone a single base away is much larger than it.

TCRbeta CDR3 regions were amplified from genomic DNA using the immunoSEQ Assay, a bias-controlled multiplex PCR. In the authors' own workflow: The number of nucleated cells in each sample was estimated from the amplification of reference gene primers within the assay. To quantify the absolute abundance of each unique TCRbeta CDR3 rearrangement, sequence reads were collapsed and filtered. For each sample, productive Simpson clonality was calculated as the square root of Simpson's diversity index across productive rearrangements. TCRdb mirrors the immuneACCESS table, restricted to in-frame sequences. Some clones are absent from its copies; in checked studies, under half trace to an unresolved V gene, and the reason for the others is unknown. From that table come the V and J calls and clone size; the DNA was used to work out D and trimming. The sample table records 80,000 to 95,000 clones; 85% of these occur just once. About 15% of the sample belongs to the ten largest clones.

The origin of this receptor is a woman aged 70-85 years with acute or convalescent COVID-19. The specimen was peripheral blood. This sequence uses TRBV7-2 and TRBJ2-5; the junction holds 8 bases that match TRBD2. This receptor has the CDR3 CASSPYQAGGETQYF. The nucleotides are TGTGCCAGCAGCCCGTATCAGGCGGGAGGAGAGACCCAGTACTTC.